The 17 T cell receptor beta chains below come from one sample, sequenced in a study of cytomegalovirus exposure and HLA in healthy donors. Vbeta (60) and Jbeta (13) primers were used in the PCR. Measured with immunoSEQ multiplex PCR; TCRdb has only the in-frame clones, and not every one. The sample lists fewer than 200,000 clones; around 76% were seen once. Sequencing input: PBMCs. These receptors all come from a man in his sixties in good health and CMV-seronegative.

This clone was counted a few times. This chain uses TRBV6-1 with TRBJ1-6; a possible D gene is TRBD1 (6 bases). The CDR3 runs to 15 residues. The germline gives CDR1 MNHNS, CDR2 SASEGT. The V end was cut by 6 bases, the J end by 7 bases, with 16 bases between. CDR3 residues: CASSPFRDINSPLHF. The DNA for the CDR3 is TGTGCCAGCAGCCCGTTCCGGGACATCAATTCACCCCTCCACTTT.

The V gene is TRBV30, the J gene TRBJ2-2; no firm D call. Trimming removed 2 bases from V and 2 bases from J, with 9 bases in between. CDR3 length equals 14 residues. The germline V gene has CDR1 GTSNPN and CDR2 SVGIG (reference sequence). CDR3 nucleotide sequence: TGTGCCTGGAGTAGGCAGGTTAACACCGGGGAGCTGTTTTTT. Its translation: CAWSRQVNTGELFF. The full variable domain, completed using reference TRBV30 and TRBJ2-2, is SQTIHQWPATLVQPVGSPLSLECTVEGTSNPNLYWYRQAAGRGLQLLFYSVGIGQISSEVPQNLSASRPQDRQFILSSKKLLLSDSGFYLCAWSRQVNTGELFFGEGSRLTVL.

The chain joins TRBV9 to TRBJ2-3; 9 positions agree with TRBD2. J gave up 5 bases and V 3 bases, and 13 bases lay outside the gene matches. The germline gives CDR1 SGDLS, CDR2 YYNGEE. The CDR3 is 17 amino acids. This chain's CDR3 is CASSDPPGGLARDTQYF. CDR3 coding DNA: TGTGCCAGCAGCGACCCGCCAGGGGGACTAGCAAGAGATACGCAGTATTTT.

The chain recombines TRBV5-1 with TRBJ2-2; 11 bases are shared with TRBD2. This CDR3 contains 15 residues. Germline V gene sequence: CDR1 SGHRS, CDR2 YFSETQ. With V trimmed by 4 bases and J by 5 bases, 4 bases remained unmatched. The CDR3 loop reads CASSGPSGGTGELFF. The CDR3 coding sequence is TGCGCCAGCAGCGGTCCTAGCGGGGGGACCGGGGAGCTGTTTTTT.

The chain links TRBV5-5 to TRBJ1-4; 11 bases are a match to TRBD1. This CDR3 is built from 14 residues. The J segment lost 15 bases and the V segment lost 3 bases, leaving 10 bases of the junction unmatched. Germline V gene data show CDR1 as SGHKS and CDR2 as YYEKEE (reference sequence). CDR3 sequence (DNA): TGTGCCAGCAGCTGGGCACCGGGACAGGGGGTAATGTTTTTT. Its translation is CASSWAPGQGVMFF.

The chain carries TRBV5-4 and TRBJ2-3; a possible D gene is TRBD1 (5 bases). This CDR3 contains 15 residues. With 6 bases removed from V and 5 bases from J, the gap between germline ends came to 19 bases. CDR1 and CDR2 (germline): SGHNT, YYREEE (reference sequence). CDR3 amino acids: CASTRGAGLKDTQYF. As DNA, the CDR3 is TGTGCCAGCACCCGAGGTGCAGGGCTGAAAGATACGCAGTATTTT.

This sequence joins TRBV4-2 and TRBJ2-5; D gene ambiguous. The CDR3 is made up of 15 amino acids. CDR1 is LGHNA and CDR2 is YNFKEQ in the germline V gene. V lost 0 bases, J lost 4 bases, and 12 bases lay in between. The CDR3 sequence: CASSQDIRPGETQYF. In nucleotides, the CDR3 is TGTGCCAGCAGCCAAGATATCAGGCCCGGAGAGACCCAGTACTTC.

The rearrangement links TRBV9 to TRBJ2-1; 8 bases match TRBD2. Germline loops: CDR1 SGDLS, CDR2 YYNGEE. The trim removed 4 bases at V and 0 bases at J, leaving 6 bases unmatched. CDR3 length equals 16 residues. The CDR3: CASSPRGASSYNEQFF. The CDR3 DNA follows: TGTGCCAGCAGCCCGCGGGGGGCGAGCTCCTACAATGAGCAGTTCTTC.

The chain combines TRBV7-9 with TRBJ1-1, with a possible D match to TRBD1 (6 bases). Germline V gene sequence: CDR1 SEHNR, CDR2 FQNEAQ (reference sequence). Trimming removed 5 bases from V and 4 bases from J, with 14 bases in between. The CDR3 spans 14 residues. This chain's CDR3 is CASSGQGPATEAFF. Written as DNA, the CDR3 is TGTGCCAGCAGCGGTCAGGGGCCGGCCACTGAAGCTTTCTTT.

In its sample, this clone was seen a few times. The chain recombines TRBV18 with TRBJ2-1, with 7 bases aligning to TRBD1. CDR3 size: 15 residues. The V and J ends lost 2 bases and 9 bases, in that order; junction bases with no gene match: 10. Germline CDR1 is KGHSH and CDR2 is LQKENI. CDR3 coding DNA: TGTGCCAGCTCACCAGTTGCGAGGGGGCAGGGTGAGCAGTTCTTC. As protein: CASSPVARGQGEQFF.

CDR3: CASSARQVTEQYF. CDR3 sequence (DNA): TGTGCCAGCAGCGCCCGACAGGTGACCGAGCAGTACTTC. The chain couples TRBV9 to TRBJ2-7; perhaps TRBD1 as D (6 bases). The germline CDR1 and CDR2 sequences are SGDLS and YYNGEE. The length of the CDR3 is 13 residues. The V and J ends lost 3 bases and 6 bases respectively, with 13 bases between them. Full variable domain (remainder filled in from reference TRBV9 and TRBJ2-7): DSGVTQTPKHLITATGQRVTLRCSPRSGDLSVYWYQQSLDQGLQFLIQYYNGEERAKGNILERFSAQQFPDLHSELNLSSLELGDSALYFCASSARQVTEQYFGPGTRLTVT.

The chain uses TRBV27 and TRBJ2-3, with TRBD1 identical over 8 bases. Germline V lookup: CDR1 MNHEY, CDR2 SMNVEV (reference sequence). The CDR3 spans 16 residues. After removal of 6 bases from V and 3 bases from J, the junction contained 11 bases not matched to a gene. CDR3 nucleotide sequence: TGTGCCAGCAGCAGAAACAGGGGGGAGTTGACAGATACGCAGTATTTT. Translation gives CASSRNRGELTDTQYF.

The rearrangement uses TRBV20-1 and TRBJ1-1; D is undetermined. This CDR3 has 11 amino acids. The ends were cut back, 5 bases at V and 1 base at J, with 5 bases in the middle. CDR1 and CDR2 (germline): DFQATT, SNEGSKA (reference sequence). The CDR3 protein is CSAPENTEAFF. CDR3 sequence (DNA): TGCAGTGCTCCAGAGAACACTGAAGCTTTCTTT.

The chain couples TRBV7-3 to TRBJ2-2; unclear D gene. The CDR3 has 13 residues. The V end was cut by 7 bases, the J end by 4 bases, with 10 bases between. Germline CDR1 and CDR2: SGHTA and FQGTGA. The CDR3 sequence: CASTQNPTGELFF. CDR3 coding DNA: TGTGCCAGCACCCAAAATCCCACCGGGGAGCTGTTTTTT.

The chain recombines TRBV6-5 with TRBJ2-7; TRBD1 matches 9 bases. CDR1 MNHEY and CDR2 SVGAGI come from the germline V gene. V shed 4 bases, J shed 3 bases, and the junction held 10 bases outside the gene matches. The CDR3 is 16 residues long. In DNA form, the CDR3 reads TGTGCCAGCAGTTCACAGGGGGCCCAGATTTACTACGAGCAGTACTTC. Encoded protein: CASSSQGAQIYYEQYF.

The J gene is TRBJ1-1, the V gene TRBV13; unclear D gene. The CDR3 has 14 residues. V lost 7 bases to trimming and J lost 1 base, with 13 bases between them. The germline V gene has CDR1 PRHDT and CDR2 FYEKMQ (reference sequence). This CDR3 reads CASTASEGNTEAFF. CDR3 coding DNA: TGTGCCAGCACCGCTTCAGAGGGGAACACTGAAGCTTTCTTT.

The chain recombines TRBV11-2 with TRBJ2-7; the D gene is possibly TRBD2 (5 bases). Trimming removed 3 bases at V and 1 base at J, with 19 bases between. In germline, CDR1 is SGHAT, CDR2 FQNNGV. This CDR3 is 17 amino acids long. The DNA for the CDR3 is TGTGCCAGCAGCTTTAGGGCCCCCCTACGGACTTCCTACGAGCAGTACTTC. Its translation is CASSFRAPLRTSYEQYF. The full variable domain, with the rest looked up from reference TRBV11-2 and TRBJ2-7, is EAGVAQSPRYKIIEKRQSVAFWCNPISGHATLYWYQQILGQGPKLLIQFQNNGVVDDSQLPKDRFSAERLKGVDSTLKIQPAKLEDSAVYLCASSFRAPLRTSYEQYFGPGTRLTVT.